The 17 T cell receptor beta chains reported below all come from one sample, sequenced in a study of a mutant IDH1 vaccine in newly diagnosed glioma. These receptors' antigens are unknown. Some clones are missing from TCRdb's copy, which holds only in-frame ones; the method was immunoSEQ multiplex PCR. Here the sample spans about 58,000 clones, around four fifths being singletons. The time point here: week 5, during vaccination. With topical imiquimod, each dose of the vaccine consisted of 300 ug of mutant IDH1 20-mer peptide. This specimen was PBMCs, taken from a glioma patient whose treatment included an IDH1 peptide vaccine. The receptors here all came from a woman aged 45-65 years with glioma.

V gene TRBV5-6 combines with J gene TRBJ1-1, with 9 bases aligning to TRBD1. Trimming cost V 0 bases and J 6 bases; bases outside gene matches: 6. The CDR3 is 15 residues long. The germline gives CDR1 SGHDT, CDR2 YYEEEE. CDR3 bases: TGTGCCAGCAGCTTGGTGATGAGACAGGGGGCTGAAGCTTTCTTT. This translates into CASSLVMRQGAEAFF.

This sequence joins TRBV6-1 and TRBJ2-7; D gene unclear. The ends were cut back, 3 bases at V and 2 bases at J, with 8 bases in the middle. Germline loops: CDR1 MNHNS, CDR2 SASEGT. This CDR3 contains 13 residues. CDR3 nucleotides: TGTGCCAGCAGTGAGGCAAGCGCCTACGAGCAGTACTTC. It is translated as CASSEASAYEQYF.

This clone appeared a single time. This sequence joins TRBV30 and TRBJ2-3; maybe TRBD1 (6 bases). The CDR3 contains 14 residues. Trimming cost V 4 bases and J 0 bases, with 11 bases left between them. CDR1 and CDR2 from the germline V gene are GTSNPN and SVGIG (reference sequence). This CDR3 is CAWKWGLSTDTQYF. CDR3 bases: TGTGCCTGGAAGTGGGGGCTGAGCACAGATACGCAGTATTTT.

V gene TRBV10-3 combines with J gene TRBJ2-6; 8 bases agree with TRBD1. V shed 6 bases and J 2 bases; nucleotides not matched to a gene: 3. CDR3 length: 15 amino acids. CDR1 is ENHRY, CDR2 SYGVKD, per germline. CDR3 in amino acids: CAISSGGTGANVLTF. The CDR3 DNA reads as TGTGCCATCAGCTCAGGGGGCACTGGGGCCAACGTCCTGACTTTC.

The rearrangement joins TRBV6-5 to TRBJ1-6; tentative D call: TRBD1 (6 bases). CDR1 is MNHEY and CDR2 is SVGAGI in the germline V gene. The CDR3 sequence is 12 residues long. Trimming removed 5 bases at V and 10 bases at J, with 9 bases between. CDR3 nucleotide sequence: TGTGCCAGCAGTCTTAGGGGGTCACCCCTCCACTTT. This codes for CASSLRGSPLHF.

V gene TRBV28 combines with J gene TRBJ1-4, with D tentatively TRBD1 (6 bases). This CDR3 is built from 18 residues. V was clipped by 5 bases and J by 2 bases, with 21 bases between them. The germline V gene encodes CDR1 MDHEN and CDR2 SYDVKM. The CDR3 nucleotides read TGTGCCAGCAGTCCCCACCTCGGGACAAAGGGTACTAATGAAAAACTGTTTTTT. Encoded protein: CASSPHLGTKGTNEKLFF. The variable domain in full, with the rest retrieved from reference TRBV28 and TRBJ1-4, is DVKVTQSSRYLVKRTGEKVFLECVQDMDHENMFWYRQDPGLGLRLIYFSYDVKMKEKGDIPEGYSVSREKKERFSLILESASTNQTSMYLCASSPHLGTKGTNEKLFFGSGTQLSVL.

The chain carries TRBV19 and TRBJ1-5; unclear D gene. The CDR3 loop spans 12 amino acids. Germline V gives CDR1 LNHDA, CDR2 SQIVND (reference sequence). Trimming took off 1 base at V and 7 bases at J, with 5 bases between the two ends. For the CDR3, the DNA is TGTGCCAGTAGTATAGGCGAGCAGCCCCAGCATTTT. Its protein product is CASSIGEQPQHF.

This clone was counted a few times. CDR3 residues: CASILYREAFF. CDR3 in DNA: TGTGCCAGCATTCTCTACAGAGAAGCTTTCTTT. The V call is TRBV2, the J call TRBJ1-1; the D is unclear. This CDR3 region has 11 residues. V was trimmed by 7 bases and J by 8 bases, leaving 11 bases between them. Germline lookup yields CDR1 SNHLY and CDR2 FYNNEI.

The V gene is TRBV19, the J gene TRBJ1-5; 7 nucleotides line up with TRBD1. This CDR3 has 14 residues. Germline CDR1 and CDR2: LNHDA and SQIVND (reference sequence). The junction had 5 bases not matched to a gene; V was cut back by 2 bases and J by 7 bases. The CDR3 region has the DNA TGTGCCAGTAGTATAAACAAGGGGGCACAGCCCCAGCATTTT. It encodes CASSINKGAQPQHF.

This sequence joins TRBV2 and TRBJ2-6, with 7 nucleotides matching TRBD1. Trimming at V came to 7 bases and at J to 0 bases, leaving 3 bases not matched to a gene. The CDR3 has 15 amino acids. Germline V gene sequence: CDR1 SNHLY, CDR2 FYNNEI. This chain's CDR3 is CASTPGGSGANVLTF. The CDR3 nucleotides are TGTGCCAGCACCCCAGGGGGCTCTGGGGCCAACGTCCTGACTTTC.

The table lists this clone with a count of one. The rearrangement joins TRBV4-3 to TRBJ2-7; 7 nucleotides line up with TRBD2. Looked up from germline, CDR1 is LGHNA and CDR2 is YSLEER. Germline trimming cut 0 bases from V and 7 bases from J; bases unmatched to any gene: 6. There are 14 residues in the CDR3. The CDR3 coding sequence is TGCGCCAGCAGCCAAGATCAAGGAGCGGGAGAGCAGTACTTC. Translating it yields CASSQDQGAGEQYF.

This chain connects TRBV11-2 to TRBJ1-2; 9 bases are a match to TRBD1. The CDR3 extends over 14 amino acids. V dropped 0 bases and J dropped 8; count of bases not matched to a gene: 4. Germline V gene lookup returns CDR1 SGHAT and CDR2 FQNNGV. Written as DNA, the CDR3 is TGTGCCAGCAGCTTAGAAACAGGGGGCGGAGGCTACACCTTC. Translating gives CASSLETGGGGYTF.

The sample holds one count of this clone. This rearrangement joins TRBV27 to TRBJ2-7; tentatively, D is TRBD1 (7 bases). This CDR3 has 16 amino acids. CDR1 is MNHEY, CDR2 SMNVEV, per germline (reference sequence). Trimming stripped 2 bases from V and 2 bases from J, with 16 bases between. As DNA, the CDR3 is TGTGCCAGCAGTTTAGGAGGGGGCAGGGCGGCCTACGAGCAGTACTTC. It translates to CASSLGGGRAAYEQYF.

The chain joins TRBV18 to TRBJ1-6; TRBD1 matches 9 bases. The CDR3 totals 15 residues. Germline V gene lookup returns CDR1 KGHSH and CDR2 LQKENI. J gave up 7 bases and V 6 bases, and 7 bases lay outside the gene matches. The CDR3 sequence: CASSGQGRENSPLHF. CDR3 DNA: TGTGCCAGCTCGGGACAGGGCCGGGAAAATTCACCCCTCCACTTT. Full variable domain (rest looked up from reference TRBV18 and TRBJ1-6): NAGVMQNPRHLVRRRGQEARLRCSPMKGHSHVYWYRQLPEEGLKFMVYLQKENIIDESGMPKERFSAEFPKEGPSILRIQQVVRGDSAAYFCASSGQGRENSPLHFGNGTRLTVT.

V and J are TRBV10-3 and TRBJ1-2; D uncertain. The CDR3 spans 13 residues. With 3 bases removed from V and 3 bases from J, the gap between germline ends came to 8 bases. Germline CDR1 reads ENHRY; CDR2 reads SYGVKD. The CDR3 sequence: CAISDPQYYGYTF. The DNA of the CDR3 is TGTGCCATCAGTGACCCGCAGTACTATGGCTACACCTTC.

The count of this clone is one. Here the CDR3 DNA reads TGTGCCAGCAGTTTATCTCCAACTTACTATGGCTACACCTTC. This translates into CASSLSPTYYGYTF. V and J are TRBV27 and TRBJ1-2; D is unresolved. The CDR3 consists of 14 residues. The V end was cut by 0 bases, the J end by 3 bases, with 8 bases between. Germline V gives CDR1 MNHEY, CDR2 SMNVEV (reference sequence).

The V call is TRBV2, the J call TRBJ1-1, with D perhaps TRBD1 (5 bases). Germline-derived CDR1 and CDR2 are SNHLY and FYNNEI. This CDR3 comprises 11 residues. CDR3 region: CAGRQFTEAFF. DNA of the CDR3: TGTGCGGGGAGACAGTTCACTGAAGCTTTCTTT.